Below are 19 T cell receptor beta chains sequenced from a single sample in a study of CD8 T cells in ankylosing spondylitis. TCRdb recomputed calls from the 5' RACE reads with MiXCR, one row per CDR3 protein. The data show 150,000 to 200,000 distinct CDR3 sequences, with around 8.9% seen just once and approximately 15% held by the top ten. Source material: blood, either unsorted or a sorted T cell fraction (not recorded which). The source is a female donor with ankylosing spondylitis or in good health (not recorded which).

In its sample, this clonotype was seen a few times. The DNA of the CDR3 is TGTGCCAGCGCGTTCGTCCCCCGAGAGCAGTACTTC. Its protein is CASAFVPREQYF. The chain has TRBV12-3 or TRBV12-4 and TRBJ2-7; the D is unclear. The CDR3 is 12 residues long. Trimming took off 8 bases at V and 7 bases at J, with 15 bases between the two ends.

The V and J genes are TRBV30 and TRBJ1-1, with D possibly being TRBD1 (6 bases). The CDR3 loop spans 13 amino acids. In germline, CDR1 is GTSNPN, CDR2 SVGIG (reference sequence). Trimming cost V 3 bases and J 11 bases, with 19 bases left between them. CDR3 nucleotides: TGTGCCTGGAGGCCATTGGGCCCACAGGGTGCTTTCTTT. As protein: CAWRPLGPQGAFF.

In DNA, the CDR3 is TGTGCCAGCATCTACCGGGACTGGGGGGACACAGATACGCAGTATTTT. Encoded protein: CASIYRDWGDTDTQYF. The gene calls are TRBV11-2 and TRBJ2-3; a weak D match, TRBD2 (6 bases). Germline CDR1 and CDR2: SGHAT and FQNNGV. CDR3 size: 16 residues. V lost 7 bases to trimming and J lost 2 bases, with 19 bases between them.

The CDR3 spells CASSPLTDLGTQYF. The CDR3 coding sequence is TGTGCCAGCAGCCCCTTGACAGACCTAGGGACCCAGTACTTC. This chain joins TRBV7-9 and TRBJ2-5; possibly TRBD1 for D (5 bases). The length of the CDR3 is 14 residues. Germline V CDR1 and CDR2: SEHNR, FQNEAQ (reference sequence). V lost 5 bases and J lost 7, with 17 bases in between.

There are many counts of this clonotype. The chain recombines TRBV7-2 with TRBJ2-2; 7 bases agree with TRBD1. Germline V gene sequence: CDR1 SGHTA, CDR2 FQGNSA. The trim removed 3 bases at V and 1 base at J, leaving 8 bases unmatched. The CDR3 contains 17 residues. The CDR3 is CASSFLARQGNTGELFF. The DNA for the CDR3 is TGTGCCAGCAGCTTCCTAGCCCGACAGGGGAACACCGGGGAGCTGTTTTTT.

This clonotype was seen a handful of times. The chain links TRBV5-6 to TRBJ2-2, with 9 positions matching TRBD1. Germline lookup yields CDR1 SGHDT and CDR2 YYEEEE. This CDR3 has 16 amino acids. V gave up 5 bases and J gave up 3 bases; unmatched junction bases: 8. The chain's CDR3 is CASSVGQGPHTGELFF. The CDR3 DNA reads TGTGCCAGCAGTGTAGGACAGGGGCCACACACCGGGGAGCTGTTTTTT.

This clonotype came up a few times. This sequence joins TRBV7-6 and TRBJ2-1; D gene ambiguous. This CDR3 spans 16 amino acids. The V end lost 1 base, the J end lost 10 bases, and 20 bases lay between the germline ends. Looked up from germline, CDR1 is SGHVS and CDR2 is FNYEAQ. As DNA, the CDR3 is TGTGCCAGCAGCTTAGTGGCACCCGCCTTATCTTGGGAGCAGTTCTTC. This gives the protein CASSLVAPALSWEQFF.

About this clonotype itself: The junction shows a germline mismatch at one end, possibly a read error. The chain recombines TRBV7-6 with TRBJ2-5; 8 nucleotides agree with TRBD2. The CDR3 covers 12 residues. Germline V gene sequence: CDR1 SGHVS, CDR2 FNYEAQ. Here the CDR3 DNA reads TGTGCCAGCAGCCTTACCGGGGGGGACAAAGACTTC. As protein: CASSLTGGDKDF.

V usage is TRBV30 and J usage is TRBJ2-7, with unresolved D. The CDR3 is 10 amino acids. The germline V and J ends were trimmed by 5 bases and 3 bases, with 5 bases remaining between them. Per the germline V gene, CDR1 is GTSNPN and CDR2 is SVGIG (reference sequence). The CDR3 sequence is CAWAHYEQYF. The CDR3 DNA follows: TGTGCCTGGGCCCACTACGAGCAGTACTTC.

This clonotype has just a few counts. The chain employs TRBV25-1 and TRBJ2-5; maybe TRBD1 (6 bases). The CDR3 extends over 15 amino acids. Germline loops: CDR1 MGHDK, CDR2 SYGVNS. The ends were cut back, 3 bases at V and 5 bases at J, with 16 bases in the middle. This CDR3 reads CASSDLSGQRETQYF. In DNA form, the CDR3 reads TGTGCCAGCAGTGACCTATCCGGACAGAGGGAGACCCAGTACTTC.

A single count supports this clonotype. The chain uses TRBV6-1 and TRBJ2-7, with 7 bases aligning to TRBD2. The germline V gene has CDR1 MNHNS and CDR2 SASEGT. The CDR3 is 15 residues long. V shed 1 base, J shed 4 bases, and the junction held 7 bases outside the gene matches. The CDR3 protein is CASSEELAVPYEQYF. CDR3 bases: TGTGCCAGCAGTGAAGAGCTAGCGGTACCTTACGAGCAGTACTTC.

This clonotype was seen at least ten times. V is TRBV7-2 and J is TRBJ2-3, with D maybe TRBD2 (5 bases). The CDR3 extends over 19 amino acids. V shed 1 base and J shed 2 bases, with 22 bases lying between them. Per germline, CDR1 SGHTA and CDR2 FQGNSA. The CDR3 nucleotides read TGTGCCAGCAGCTTAGGGGTTGGGCCGCGGCGGGTTTCCACAGATACGCAGTATTTT. This encodes CASSLGVGPRRVSTDTQYF.

The J gene is TRBJ2-1, the V gene TRBV28, with 9 positions matching TRBD2. Germline assignment: CDR1 MDHEN and CDR2 SYDVKM. The CDR3 totals 15 residues. V trimming: 1 base; J trimming: 6 bases; junction bases outside the gene matches: 4. In nucleotides, the CDR3 is TGTGCCAGCAGTTTATACAGCGGGAGGCCCAATGAGCAGTTCTTC. Translation: CASSLYSGRPNEQFF.

The chain has TRBV25-1 and TRBJ1-1; no clear D gene. Trimming removed 0 bases from V and 1 base from J, with 6 bases in between. The CDR3 is 14 amino acids. Germline CDR1 is MGHDK and CDR2 is SYGVNS. CDR3 sequence: CASSEYLANTEAFF. In DNA form, the CDR3 reads TGTGCCAGCAGTGAATATCTGGCGAACACTGAAGCTTTCTTT.

The J gene is TRBJ2-5, the V gene TRBV28; D is undetermined. The CDR3 has 11 amino acids. Per germline, CDR1 MDHEN and CDR2 SYDVKM. V was shortened by 3 bases and J by 5 bases, with 4 bases between the two germline ends. The CDR3 DNA reads TGTGCCAGCAGTTTCTGGGAGACCCAGTACTTC. This sequence encodes CASSFWETQYF. The variable domain in full, with the rest retrieved from reference TRBV28 and TRBJ2-5, is DVKVTQSSRYLVKRTGEKVFLECVQDMDHENMFWYRQDPGLGLRLIYFSYDVKMKEKGDIPEGYSVSREKKERFSLILESASTNQTSMYLCASSFWETQYFGPGTRLLVL.

This clonotype has just a few counts. The chain has TRBV20-1 and TRBJ2-7; possibly TRBD1 for D (6 bases). Germline CDR1 DFQATT, CDR2 SNEGSKA (reference sequence). V was shortened by 4 bases and J by 1 base, with 11 bases between the two germline ends. The CDR3 extends over 13 amino acids. The CDR3 protein is CSATHRDSYEQYF. CDR3 DNA sequence: TGCAGTGCTACCCACAGGGATTCCTACGAGCAGTACTTC.

The chain couples TRBV7-9 to TRBJ2-5; 7 bases fit TRBD1. Trimming took 4 bases from V and 5 from J; bases not matched to a gene: 10. In germline, CDR1 is SEHNR, CDR2 FQNEAQ (reference sequence). This CDR3 is built from 15 residues. This chain's CDR3 is CASSSRRGLRETQYF. In nucleotides, the CDR3 is TGTGCCAGCAGCTCCAGAAGGGGGCTTCGGGAGACCCAGTACTTC.

This clonotype was seen ten or more times. J is TRBJ2-7 and V is TRBV5-5; possible D gene TRBD2, 6 bases. CDR3 length: 15 amino acids. The germline V and J ends were trimmed by 2 bases and 6 bases, with 18 bases remaining between them. Germline V gene lookup returns CDR1 SGHKS and CDR2 YYEKEE (reference sequence). CDR3 loop: CASSLRLVGFSEQYF. Written as DNA, the CDR3 is TGTGCCAGCAGCTTAAGACTAGTGGGGTTCTCCGAGCAGTACTTC.

The table lists this clonotype with many counts. This chain connects TRBV2 to TRBJ2-1; perhaps TRBD2 as D (5 bases). Germline CDR1 and CDR2: SNHLY and FYNNEI. The V and J ends lost 6 bases and 0 bases respectively, with 27 bases between them. The CDR3 is 20 residues long. The CDR3 protein is CASSVSSDYSKVTSYNEQFF. CDR3 DNA sequence: TGTGCCAGCAGCGTCTCCTCCGACTATTCTAAGGTCACCTCCTACAATGAGCAGTTCTTC.